This T cell receptor (beta chain) originates from a study of T cells in Graves' hyperthyroidism and ophthalmopathy. Across the study: Peripheral blood samples were taken at initial diagnosis, prior to any treatment. Whole-study findings and limits: Through a model of 13 V-J features, ophthalmopathy was separated from stable hyperthyroidism.

Calling Graves' hyperthyroidism stable meant ophthalmopathy did not progress within 18 months. The TCR beta CDR3 regions underwent amplification using RNA transcripts as the source. The primer set for the first-round RT-PCR of the TCR CDR3 was HTBI. TCRdb fed the multiplex PCR reads into MiXCR, producing one record per CDR3 protein. The profile shows over 300,000 distinct CDR3 sequences, roughly 14% of them singletons. This clonotype was seen ten or more times. The antigen is unknown. There are 13 residues in the CDR3. In germline, CDR1 is DFQATT, CDR2 SNEGSKA (reference sequence). V dropped 4 bases and J dropped 6 bases, with 16 bases sitting between them.

The specimen was blood. The genes are TRBV20-1 and TRBJ2-7; D remains unclear. This sequence was found in a woman aged 60-70 years with Graves' hyperthyroidism. The CDR3 coding sequence is TGCAGTGCTACAGTCCCCTTTCTGAGCGAGCAGTACTTC. Encoded protein: CSATVPFLSEQYF.